One sample yielded the 22 T cell receptor beta chains listed below, sequenced in a study of blood T cell repertoires in COVID-19. Measured with immunoSEQ multiplex PCR; TCRdb has only the in-frame clones, and not every one. The sample lists 25,000 to 35,000 clones; over 70% were seen once. Specimen: peripheral blood. These receptors were obtained from a woman in her 70s with active or convalescent COVID-19.

The chain employs TRBV6-2 or TRBV6-3 and TRBJ2-2, with 7 bases lining up with TRBD2. V was pared by 4 bases and J by 1 base, with 12 bases of the junction left unmatched. Looked up from germline, CDR1 is MNHEY and CDR2 is SVGEGT. CDR3 length: 18 amino acids. The CDR3 loop reads CASSWGYLAALNTGELFF. Written as DNA, the CDR3 is TGTGCCAGCAGTTGGGGCTATCTAGCGGCCCTGAACACCGGGGAGCTGTTTTTT.

V and J are TRBV5-1 and TRBJ2-5, with 9 bases aligning to TRBD2. The CDR3 has 16 residues. V trimming: 2 bases; J trimming: 1 base; junction bases outside the gene matches: 6. The germline V gene encodes CDR1 SGHRS and CDR2 YFSETQ. CDR3 residues: CASSFYPSGAQETQYF. DNA of the CDR3: TGCGCCAGCAGCTTTTATCCTAGCGGGGCCCAAGAGACCCAGTACTTC.

The rearrangement uses TRBV6-5 and TRBJ2-2; TRBD2 matches at 12 bases. V was clipped by 6 bases and J by 7 bases; unmatched bases: 6. The CDR3 spans 15 residues. Germline CDR1 and CDR2: MNHEY and SVGAGI. The chain's CDR3 is CASRPSGGAGGELFF. CDR3 nucleotides: TGTGCCAGCAGACCTAGCGGGGGGGCAGGCGGGGAGCTGTTTTTT.

This clone came up a few times. This chain connects TRBV7-8 to TRBJ2-1; 8 bases map to TRBD1. Trimming at V came to 8 bases and at J to 4 bases, leaving 10 bases not matched to a gene. This CDR3 has 15 amino acids. The germline V gene encodes CDR1 SGHVS and CDR2 FQNEAQ. The CDR3 region has the DNA TGTGCCAGCGACAGGGGCAGTCTCCTTTACAATGAGCAGTTCTTC. Its translation: CASDRGSLLYNEQFF.

The chain combines TRBV30 with TRBJ2-7; possibly TRBD1 for D (5 bases). Trimming took off 1 base at V and 6 bases at J, with 10 bases between the two ends. The germline V gene encodes CDR1 GTSNPN and CDR2 SVGIG (reference sequence). The length of the CDR3 is 12 residues. CDR3 residues: CAWSEVGAEQYF. In nucleotides, the CDR3 is TGTGCCTGGAGTGAAGTAGGGGCCGAGCAGTACTTC.

In its sample, this clone is medium-sized. J is TRBJ2-1 and V is TRBV28; 7 positions match TRBD2. Germline V lookup: CDR1 MDHEN, CDR2 SYDVKM. This CDR3 has 17 residues. J was trimmed by 7 bases and V by 6 bases; bases with no gene match: 18. For the CDR3, the DNA is TGTGCCAGCAGCCGAATGCGGGGCGGGAGCTTCTTTAATGAGCAGTTCTTC. Protein: CASSRMRGGSFFNEQFF.

The chain carries TRBV5-6 and TRBJ1-2, with D tentatively TRBD1 (6 bases). There are 15 residues in the CDR3. Germline lookup yields CDR1 SGHDT and CDR2 YYEEEE. V was cut by 3 bases and J by 4 bases, with 16 bases left in between. In DNA, the CDR3 is TGTGCCAGCAGCTCCAACTCCCGGGACATCTATGGCTACACCTTC. Its translation is CASSSNSRDIYGYTF.

The gene calls are TRBV5-1 and TRBJ2-7, with TRBD2 matching 13 bases. Germline loops: CDR1 SGHRS, CDR2 YFSETQ. Trimming removed 4 bases from V and 3 bases from J; junction bases left unmatched: 4. The CDR3 has 15 amino acids. The CDR3 region has the DNA TGCGCCAGCAGCCCGGGGACTAGCGGGAACTACGAGCAGTACTTC. Translating gives CASSPGTSGNYEQYF.

The genes are TRBV19 and TRBJ2-3; 7 nucleotides line up with TRBD1. The CDR3 loop spans 16 amino acids. After removal of 3 bases from V and 3 bases from J, the junction contained 9 bases not matched to a gene. Germline loops: CDR1 LNHDA, CDR2 SQIVND (reference sequence). The CDR3 nucleotides are TGTGCCAGTAGTATGCAGGGGGAGAGGGTAACAGATACGCAGTATTTT. It yields the protein CASSMQGERVTDTQYF. Full variable domain (remainder filled in from reference TRBV19 and TRBJ2-3): DGGITQSPKYLFRKEGQNVTLSCEQNLNHDAMYWYRQDPGQGLRLIYYSQIVNDFQKGDIAEGYSVSREKKESFPLTVTSAQKNPTAFYLCASSMQGERVTDTQYFGPGTRLTVL.

On this clone itself: In the same sample, other DNA sequences code for this CDR3. CDR3 sequence (DNA): TGTGCCAGCAGCTCCGGTTTACCCTACGAGCAGTACTTC. This encodes CASSSGLPYEQYF. The chain recombines TRBV7-2 with TRBJ2-7, with D unresolved. This CDR3 contains 13 residues. The V gene lost 4 bases and the J gene lost 2 bases, with 9 bases spanning the gap. Germline CDR1 is SGHTA and CDR2 is FQGNSA.

The V and J genes are TRBV29-1 and TRBJ1-4, with D uncertain. Deletions cut 7 bases from V and 12 bases from J, with 15 bases between. Germline V gene lookup returns CDR1 SQVTM and CDR2 ANQGSEA. The length of the CDR3 is 11 residues. DNA of the CDR3: TGCAGCGCTTGGACGGAGGGTCAACTGTTTTTT. This codes for CSAWTEGQLFF.

The genes are TRBV5-1 and TRBJ1-1; D unresolved. The V and J ends lost 4 bases and 1 base respectively, with 11 bases between them. The CDR3 has 14 amino acids. The germline gives CDR1 SGHRS, CDR2 YFSETQ. CDR3 sequence reads: CASSSNPKNTEAFF. The CDR3 coding sequence is TGCGCCAGCAGCAGCAACCCCAAGAACACTGAAGCTTTCTTT.

This sequence joins TRBV9 and TRBJ2-1; D is uncertain. CDR3 length: 16 amino acids. Germline V gene lookup returns CDR1 SGDLS and CDR2 YYNGEE. With 1 base removed from V and 0 bases from J, the gap between germline ends came to 11 bases. CDR3 bases: TGTGCCAGCAGCGTACGGAGCATATACTCCTACAATGAGCAGTTCTTC. It translates to CASSVRSIYSYNEQFF. The full variable domain, completed using reference TRBV9 and TRBJ2-1, is DSGVTQTPKHLITATGQRVTLRCSPRSGDLSVYWYQQSLDQGLQFLIQYYNGEERAKGNILERFSAQQFPDLHSELNLSSLELGDSALYFCASSVRSIYSYNEQFFGPGTRLTVL.

The J gene is TRBJ1-1, the V gene TRBV18; 7 nucleotides line up with TRBD1. CDR3 size: 13 residues. The junction had 5 bases not matched to a gene; V was cut back by 3 bases and J by 7 bases. CDR1 and CDR2 (germline): KGHSH, LQKENI. This chain's CDR3 is CASSPSTGFEAFF. The CDR3 DNA reads as TGTGCCAGCTCACCCTCGACAGGGTTTGAAGCTTTCTTT.

The gene calls are TRBV5-1 and TRBJ2-1; tentatively, D is TRBD2 (5 bases). The CDR3 length is 12 residues. The germline V gene encodes CDR1 SGHRS and CDR2 YFSETQ. The V end lost 0 bases, the J end lost 7 bases, and 5 bases lay between the germline ends. The CDR3 is CASSLGGNEQFF. CDR3 bases: TGCGCCAGCAGCTTGGGAGGGAATGAGCAGTTCTTC.

V gene TRBV19 combines with J gene TRBJ1-1; no definite D call. Trimming took 2 bases from V and 7 from J, leaving 11 bases between them. The length of the CDR3 is 13 residues. Germline CDR1 and CDR2: LNHDA and SQIVND (reference sequence). The CDR3 loop is CASSITIGGEAFF. For the CDR3, the DNA is TGTGCCAGTAGTATAACAATCGGCGGTGAAGCTTTCTTT.

The V call is TRBV9, the J call TRBJ1-2, with a weak D call TRBD1 (5 bases). CDR3 size: 16 residues. CDR1 SGDLS and CDR2 YYNGEE come from the germline V gene. Trimming cost V 2 bases and J 6 bases, with 20 bases left between them. CDR3 in amino acids: CASSVPPLPSGDGYTF. CDR3 nucleotides: TGTGCCAGCAGCGTCCCGCCGCTCCCCTCGGGGGATGGCTACACCTTC.

The chain links TRBV7-8 to TRBJ1-5; perhaps TRBD1 as D (5 bases). The CDR3 covers 17 residues. Germline V lookup: CDR1 SGHVS, CDR2 FQNEAQ. Trimming removed 4 bases at V and 6 bases at J, with 22 bases between. The CDR3: CASSSHDQGHESQPQHF. CDR3 nucleotide sequence: TGTGCCAGCAGCTCCCATGACCAAGGACACGAAAGTCAGCCCCAGCATTTT.

This clone was counted a few times. The V and J genes are TRBV29-1 and TRBJ1-1; the D gene is possibly TRBD1 (5 bases). The CDR3 covers 11 residues. Germline V gene lookup returns CDR1 SQVTM and CDR2 ANQGSEA. The germline V and J ends were trimmed by 1 base and 11 bases, with 11 bases remaining between them. CDR3 region: CSVEGGQEAFF. The CDR3 nucleotides read TGCAGCGTTGAAGGGGGCCAGGAGGCTTTCTTT. The full variable domain, its missing parts supplied by reference TRBV29-1 and TRBJ1-1, is SAVISQKPSRDICQRGTSLTIQCQVDSQVTMMFWYRQQPGQSLTLIATANQGSEATYESGFVIDKFPISRPNLTFSTLTVSNMSPEDSSIYLCSVEGGQEAFFGQGTRLTVV.

The chain uses TRBV6-4 and TRBJ2-5; TRBD2 matches 7 bases. Germline-derived CDR1 and CDR2 are MRHNA and SNTAGT. V gave up 6 bases and J gave up 7 bases; unmatched junction bases: 11. The CDR3 spans 14 residues. The DNA of the CDR3 is TGTGCCAGCAGGCCTAGCGGCGTGGGGGGGACCCAGTACTTC. Its translation: CASRPSGVGGTQYF.

The rearrangement links TRBV30 to TRBJ1-3, with unresolved D. Germline assignment: CDR1 GTSNPN and CDR2 SVGIG (reference sequence). The CDR3 runs to 12 residues. V was shortened by 5 bases and J by 8 bases, with 13 bases between the two germline ends. This CDR3 reads CAWGPTSYTIYF. CDR3 DNA sequence: TGTGCCTGGGGCCCAACATCATACACCATATATTTT.

The V call is TRBV9, the J call TRBJ2-7, with 10 nucleotides matching TRBD1. The CDR3 is 15 amino acids. Per germline, CDR1 SGDLS and CDR2 YYNGEE. The J segment lost 6 bases and the V segment lost 0 bases, leaving 6 bases of the junction unmatched. CDR3 region: CASSVAGQGWGEQYF. The DNA of the CDR3 is TGTGCCAGCAGCGTAGCGGGACAGGGGTGGGGCGAGCAGTACTTC.